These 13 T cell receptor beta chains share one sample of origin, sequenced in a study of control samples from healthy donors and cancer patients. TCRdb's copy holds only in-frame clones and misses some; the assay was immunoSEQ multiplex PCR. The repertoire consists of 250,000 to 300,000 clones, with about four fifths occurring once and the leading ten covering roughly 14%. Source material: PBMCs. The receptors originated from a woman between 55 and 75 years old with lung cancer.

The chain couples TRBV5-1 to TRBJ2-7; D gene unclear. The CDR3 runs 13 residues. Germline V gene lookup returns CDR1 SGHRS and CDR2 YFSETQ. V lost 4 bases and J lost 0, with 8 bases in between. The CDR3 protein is CASSVDVSYEQYF. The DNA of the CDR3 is TGCGCCAGCAGCGTGGACGTCTCCTACGAGCAGTACTTC.

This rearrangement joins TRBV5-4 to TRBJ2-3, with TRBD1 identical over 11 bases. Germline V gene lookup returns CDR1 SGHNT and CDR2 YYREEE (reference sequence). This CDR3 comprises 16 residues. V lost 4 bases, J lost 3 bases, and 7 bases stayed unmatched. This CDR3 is CASSKPGQGGTDTQYF. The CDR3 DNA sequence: TGTGCCAGCAGCAAGCCGGGACAGGGGGGGACAGATACGCAGTATTTT.

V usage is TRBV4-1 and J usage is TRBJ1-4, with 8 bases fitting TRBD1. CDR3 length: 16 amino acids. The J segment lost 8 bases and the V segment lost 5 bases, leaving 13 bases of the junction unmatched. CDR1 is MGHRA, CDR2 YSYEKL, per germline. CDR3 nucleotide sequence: TGCGCCAGCAGCGCGTACGGACAGGGTAGTTCAGAAAAACTGTTTTTT. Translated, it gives CASSAYGQGSSEKLFF.

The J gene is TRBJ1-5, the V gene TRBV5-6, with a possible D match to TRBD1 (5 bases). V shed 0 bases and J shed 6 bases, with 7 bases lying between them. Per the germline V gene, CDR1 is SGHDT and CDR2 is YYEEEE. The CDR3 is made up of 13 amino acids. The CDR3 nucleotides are TGTGCCAGCAGCTTGGCCGGGGGTCAGCCCCAGCATTTT. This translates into CASSLAGGQPQHF.

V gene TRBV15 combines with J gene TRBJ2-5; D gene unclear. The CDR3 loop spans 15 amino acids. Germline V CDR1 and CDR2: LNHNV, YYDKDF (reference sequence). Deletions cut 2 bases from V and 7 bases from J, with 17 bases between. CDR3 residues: CATSRLSHSGRTQYF. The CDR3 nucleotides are TGTGCCACCAGCAGACTCTCCCACAGTGGACGGACCCAGTACTTC.

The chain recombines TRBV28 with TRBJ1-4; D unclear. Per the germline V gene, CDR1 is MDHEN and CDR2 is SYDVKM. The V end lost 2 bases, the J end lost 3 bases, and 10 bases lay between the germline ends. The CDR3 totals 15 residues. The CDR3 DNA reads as TGTGCCAGCAGTTTAGTCCCGGACCCTAATGAAAAACTGTTTTTT. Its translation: CASSLVPDPNEKLFF.

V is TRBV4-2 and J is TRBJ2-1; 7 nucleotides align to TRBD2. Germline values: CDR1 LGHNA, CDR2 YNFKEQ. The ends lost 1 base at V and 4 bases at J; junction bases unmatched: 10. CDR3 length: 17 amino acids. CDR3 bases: TGTGCCAGCAGCCAAGTAGTTATTAGCGGGTATTACAATGAGCAGTTCTTC. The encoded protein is CASSQVVISGYYNEQFF.

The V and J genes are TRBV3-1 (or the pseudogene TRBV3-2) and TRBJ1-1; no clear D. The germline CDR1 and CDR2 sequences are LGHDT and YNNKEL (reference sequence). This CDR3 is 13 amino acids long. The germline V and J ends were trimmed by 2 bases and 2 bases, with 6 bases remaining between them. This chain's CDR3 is CASSQFGNTEAFF. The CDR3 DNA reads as TGTGCCAGCAGCCAATTTGGTAACACTGAAGCTTTCTTT.

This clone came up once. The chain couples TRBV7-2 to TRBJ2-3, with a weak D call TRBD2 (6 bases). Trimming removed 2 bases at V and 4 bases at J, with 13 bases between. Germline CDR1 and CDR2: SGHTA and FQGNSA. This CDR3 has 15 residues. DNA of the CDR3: TGTGCCAGCAGCTTAATAGCTAGCGCGGCAGATACGCAGTATTTT. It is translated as CASSLIASAADTQYF. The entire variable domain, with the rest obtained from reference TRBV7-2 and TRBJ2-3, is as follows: GAGVSQSPSNKVTEKGKDVELRCDPISGHTALYWYRQSLGQGLEFLIYFQGNSAPDKSGLPSDRFSAERTGGSVSTLTIQRTQQEDSAVYLCASSLIASAADTQYFGPGTRLTVL.

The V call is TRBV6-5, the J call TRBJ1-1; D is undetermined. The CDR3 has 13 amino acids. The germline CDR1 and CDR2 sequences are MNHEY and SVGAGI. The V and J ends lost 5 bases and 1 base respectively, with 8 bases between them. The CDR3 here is CASSLSRNTEAFF. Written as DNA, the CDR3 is TGTGCCAGCAGTCTATCACGGAACACTGAAGCTTTCTTT.

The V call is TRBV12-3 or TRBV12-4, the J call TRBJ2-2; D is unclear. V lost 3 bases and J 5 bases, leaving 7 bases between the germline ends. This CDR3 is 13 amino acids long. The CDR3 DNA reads TGTGCCAGCAGTTTCGCGGTTACCGGGGAGCTGTTTTTT. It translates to CASSFAVTGELFF.

This CDR3 is CASSFGTGRDTQYF. In DNA form, the CDR3 reads TGTGCCAGCAGCTTCGGGACAGGGCGGGATACGCAGTATTTT. The V gene is TRBV5-5, the J gene TRBJ2-3, with 9 bases that match TRBD1. Losses at the gene ends were 2 bases for V and 6 bases for J; bases not matched to a gene: 4. This CDR3 is 14 amino acids long. In germline, CDR1 is SGHKS, CDR2 YYEKEE (reference sequence).

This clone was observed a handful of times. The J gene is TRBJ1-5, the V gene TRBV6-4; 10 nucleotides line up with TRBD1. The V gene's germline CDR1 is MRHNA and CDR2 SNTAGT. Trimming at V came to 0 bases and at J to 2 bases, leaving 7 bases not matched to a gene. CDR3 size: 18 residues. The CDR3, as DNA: TGTGCCAGCAGTGACTCGAGAGACAGGGGGCTGTGCAATCAGCCCCAGCATTTT. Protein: CASSDSRDRGLCNQPQHF.